This TCR beta chain was retrieved from a study of early T cells in non-severe SARS-CoV-2 infection (TCRdb year 2021). Concerning the study at large: Because TCR sequencing relied on bulk RNA taken from unsorted whole blood, pairing of alpha and beta chains was not possible. Broad study findings and their caveats: VDJdb matching was skewed toward anti-spike CD8 responses and likely underestimated virus-specific expansions, missing private and CD4 specificities.

A few counts support this clonotype. The target of this receptor is not known. The record has no base qualities; no much larger clone is one base away. A case-control design nested within a healthcare worker cohort in London, UK, was used, with weekly nasopharyngeal swab PCR tests and blood sampling performed. Healthcare workers were recruited during the week of the UK lockdown, between 23 and 31 March 2020, and followed weekly for up to about 15 weeks. The library was obtained by 5' RACE. Sequencing was performed on a NextSeq 500. In the TCR library protocol, unique molecular identifiers were attached to individual cDNA molecules to correct for PCR bias and sequencing error. Sequencing covered both TCR alpha and beta chains, and within each sample the abundances of alpha and beta sequences were tightly co-correlated. Per the authors' processing: Decombinator V4 was used to annotate TCR sequences for V gene, J gene and CDR3. TCRs were defined as expanded if a significant change between any two time points was detected under a Poisson model with p below 0.0001. TCR abundances were normalised to the total number of TCRs sequenced per sample and expressed as counts per million. VDJdb, accessed on 1 November 2021, was searched for TCRs annotated for CMV, EBV and SARS-CoV-2, and TCRs annotated for more than one antigen were excluded. TCRdb trimmed the raw reads at Q25, called clones with MiXCR and kept productive beta chains. Each entry is one CDR3 protein sequence, shown with its most common DNA and genes. The V and J calls were determined by TCRdb, not by the authors. Recorded for this sample are tens of thousands of distinct CDR3 sequences; 13% of them occurred a single time. The top ten clonotypes cover more than 3.5% of the sample.

This TCR was sampled from an adult who was a healthcare worker with PCR-confirmed SARS-CoV-2 infection or an uninfected control (not recorded which). What was sequenced was whole blood.

DNA sequence: TGTGCCAGCCGCCCCTGGGAGAAAAACACTGAAGCTTTCTTT. This gives the protein CASRPWEKNTEAFF. The receptor chain draws on TRBV19 and TRBJ1-1; there is no confident call for the D gene. According to the germline V gene (reference sequence), CDR1 reads LNHDA and CDR2 reads SQIVND. Inclusive of the bounding cysteine and phenylalanine, the CDR3 is 14 residues long. This entry keeps only the CDR3 DNA: 42 bases, framed from base 1. V gives up 9 bases and J gives up 2 bases, and the segment between their germline ends measures 16 bases.